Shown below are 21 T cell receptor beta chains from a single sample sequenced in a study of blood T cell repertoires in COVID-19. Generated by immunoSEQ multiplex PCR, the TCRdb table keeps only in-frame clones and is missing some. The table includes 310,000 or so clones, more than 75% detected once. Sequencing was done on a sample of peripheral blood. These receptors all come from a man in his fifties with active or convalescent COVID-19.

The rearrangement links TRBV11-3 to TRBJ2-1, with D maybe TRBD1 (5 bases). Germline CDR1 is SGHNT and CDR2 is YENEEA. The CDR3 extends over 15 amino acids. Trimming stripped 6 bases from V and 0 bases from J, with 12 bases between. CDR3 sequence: CASSPQVSSYNEQFF. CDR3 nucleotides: TGTGCCAGCAGTCCACAGGTCAGCTCCTACAATGAGCAGTTCTTC.

CDR3: CASSLSRAGVNEQFF. In DNA form, the CDR3 reads TGTGCCAGCAGTTTATCAAGGGCGGGAGTAAATGAGCAGTTCTTC. The chain uses TRBV27 and TRBJ2-1; 7 nucleotides line up with TRBD2. CDR3 length: 15 residues. CDR1 MNHEY and CDR2 SMNVEV come from the germline V gene (reference sequence). The trim removed 0 bases at V and 7 bases at J, leaving 6 bases unmatched.

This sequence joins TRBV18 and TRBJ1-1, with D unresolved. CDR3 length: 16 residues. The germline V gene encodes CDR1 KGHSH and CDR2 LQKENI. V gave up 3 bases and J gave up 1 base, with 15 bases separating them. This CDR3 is CASSPRIWGGNTEAFF. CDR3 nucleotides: TGTGCCAGCTCACCCCGTATCTGGGGAGGGAACACTGAAGCTTTCTTT.

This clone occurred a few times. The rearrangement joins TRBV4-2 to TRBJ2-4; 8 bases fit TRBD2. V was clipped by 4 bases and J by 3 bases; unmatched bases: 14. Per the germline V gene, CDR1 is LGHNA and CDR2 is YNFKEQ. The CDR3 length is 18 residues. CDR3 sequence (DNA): TGTGCCAGCAGCCCAGACGCGGCTAGCGGGTTATTCAAAAACATTCAGTACTTC. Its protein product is CASSPDAASGLFKNIQYF.

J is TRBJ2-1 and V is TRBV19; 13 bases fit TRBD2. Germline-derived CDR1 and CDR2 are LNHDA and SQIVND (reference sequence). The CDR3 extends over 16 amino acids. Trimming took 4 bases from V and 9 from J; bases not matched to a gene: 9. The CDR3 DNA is TGTGCCAGTAGTACGTCCGGGACTAGCGGGATTCGTGAGCAGTTCTTC. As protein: CASSTSGTSGIREQFF.

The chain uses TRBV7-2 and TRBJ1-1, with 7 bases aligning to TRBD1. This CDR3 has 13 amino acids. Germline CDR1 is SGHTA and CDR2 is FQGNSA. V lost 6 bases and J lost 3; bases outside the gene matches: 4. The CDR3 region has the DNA TGTGCCAGCAGAACCAGGGGGGACACTGAAGCTTTCTTT. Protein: CASRTRGDTEAFF.

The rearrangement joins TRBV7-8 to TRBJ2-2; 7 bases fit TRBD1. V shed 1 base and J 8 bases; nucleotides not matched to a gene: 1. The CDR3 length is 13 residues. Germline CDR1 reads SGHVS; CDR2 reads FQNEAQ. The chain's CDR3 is CASSLEGQGELFF. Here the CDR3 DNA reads TGTGCCAGCAGCTTAGAGGGACAGGGGGAGCTGTTTTTT. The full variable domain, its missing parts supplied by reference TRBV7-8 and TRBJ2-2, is GAGVSQSPRYKVAKRGQDVALRCDPISGHVSLFWYQQALGQGPEFLTYFQNEAQLDKSGLPSDRFFAERPEGSVSTLKIQRTQQEDSAVYLCASSLEGQGELFFGEGSRLTVL.

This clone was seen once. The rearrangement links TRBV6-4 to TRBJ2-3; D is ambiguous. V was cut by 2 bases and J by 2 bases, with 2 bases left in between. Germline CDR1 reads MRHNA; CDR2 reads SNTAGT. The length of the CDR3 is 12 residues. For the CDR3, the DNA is TGTGCCAGCAGTGACCACACAGATACGCAGTATTTT. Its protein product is CASSDHTDTQYF.

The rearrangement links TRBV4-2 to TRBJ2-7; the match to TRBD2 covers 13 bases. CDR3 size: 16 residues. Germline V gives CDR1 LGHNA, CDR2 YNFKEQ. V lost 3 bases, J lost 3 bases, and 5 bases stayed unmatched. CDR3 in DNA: TGTGCCAGCAGCCACGCTGGGACTAGCGGGGACTACGAGCAGTACTTC. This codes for CASSHAGTSGDYEQYF.

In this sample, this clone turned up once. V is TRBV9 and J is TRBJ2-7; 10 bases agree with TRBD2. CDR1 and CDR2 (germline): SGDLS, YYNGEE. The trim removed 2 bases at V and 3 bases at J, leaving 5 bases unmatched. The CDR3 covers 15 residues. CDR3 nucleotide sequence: TGTGCCAGCAGCGTCTCTAGCGGGGGTAACTACGAGCAGTACTTC. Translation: CASSVSSGGNYEQYF.

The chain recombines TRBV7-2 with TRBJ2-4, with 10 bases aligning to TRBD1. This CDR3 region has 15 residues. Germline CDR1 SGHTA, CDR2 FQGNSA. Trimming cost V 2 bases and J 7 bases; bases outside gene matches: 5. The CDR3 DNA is TGTGCCAGCAGCTTATTTTTGGGACAGGGGAACATTCAGTACTTC. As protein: CASSLFLGQGNIQYF.

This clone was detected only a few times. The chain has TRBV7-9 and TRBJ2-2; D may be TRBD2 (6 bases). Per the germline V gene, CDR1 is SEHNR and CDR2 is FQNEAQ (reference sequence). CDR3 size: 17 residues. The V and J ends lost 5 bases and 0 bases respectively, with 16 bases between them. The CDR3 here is CASSRGGKRSNTGELFF. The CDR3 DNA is TGTGCCAGCAGCCGCGGCGGGAAAAGGTCGAACACCGGGGAGCTGTTTTTT.

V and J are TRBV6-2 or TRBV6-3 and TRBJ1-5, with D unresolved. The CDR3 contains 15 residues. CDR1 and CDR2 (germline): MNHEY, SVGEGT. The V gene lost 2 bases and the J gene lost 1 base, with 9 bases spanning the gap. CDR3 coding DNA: TGTGCCAGCAGTTACCAGCGCATAAGCAATCAGCCCCAGCATTTT. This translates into CASSYQRISNQPQHF.

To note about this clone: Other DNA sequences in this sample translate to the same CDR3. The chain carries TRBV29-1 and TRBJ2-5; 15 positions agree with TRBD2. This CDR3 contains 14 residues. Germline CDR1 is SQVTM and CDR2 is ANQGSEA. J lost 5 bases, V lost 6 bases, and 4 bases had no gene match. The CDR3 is CSVAGTSGRETQYF. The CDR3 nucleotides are TGCAGCGTAGCCGGGACTAGCGGGAGGGAGACCCAGTACTTC. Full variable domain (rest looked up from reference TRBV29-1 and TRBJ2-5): SAVISQKPSRDICQRGTSLTIQCQVDSQVTMMFWYRQQPGQSLTLIATANQGSEATYESGFVIDKFPISRPNLTFSTLTVSNMSPEDSSIYLCSVAGTSGRETQYFGPGTRLLVL.

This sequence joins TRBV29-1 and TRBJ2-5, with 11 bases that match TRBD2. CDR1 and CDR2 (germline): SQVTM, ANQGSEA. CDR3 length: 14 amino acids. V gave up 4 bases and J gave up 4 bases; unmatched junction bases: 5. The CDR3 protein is CSVGTSGSTETQYF. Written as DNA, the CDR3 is TGCAGCGTTGGGACTAGCGGGTCTACAGAGACCCAGTACTTC.

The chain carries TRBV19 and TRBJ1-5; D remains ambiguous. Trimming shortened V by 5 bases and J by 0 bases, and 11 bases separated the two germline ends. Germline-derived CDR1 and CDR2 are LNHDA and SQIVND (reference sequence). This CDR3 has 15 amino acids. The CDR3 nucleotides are TGTGCCAGTAGTGTACAGAGAAATAGCAATCAGCCCCAGCATTTT. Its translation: CASSVQRNSNQPQHF.

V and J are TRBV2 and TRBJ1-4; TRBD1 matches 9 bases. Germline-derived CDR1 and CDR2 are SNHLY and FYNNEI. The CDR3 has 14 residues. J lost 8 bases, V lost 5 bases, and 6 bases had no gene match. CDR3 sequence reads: CASSPGTGFEKLFF. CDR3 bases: TGTGCCAGCAGTCCCGGGACAGGGTTCGAAAAACTGTTTTTT.

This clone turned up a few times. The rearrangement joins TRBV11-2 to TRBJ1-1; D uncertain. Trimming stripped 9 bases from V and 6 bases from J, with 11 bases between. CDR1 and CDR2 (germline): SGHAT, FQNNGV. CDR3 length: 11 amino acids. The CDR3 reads CASQDYSEAFF. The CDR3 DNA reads TGTGCCAGTCAGGACTATTCTGAAGCTTTCTTT.

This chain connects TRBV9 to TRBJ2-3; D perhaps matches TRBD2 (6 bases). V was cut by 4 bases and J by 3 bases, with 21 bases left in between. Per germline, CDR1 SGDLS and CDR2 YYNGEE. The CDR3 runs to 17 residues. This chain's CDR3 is CASSPTVAGRGTDTQYF. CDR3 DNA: TGTGCCAGCAGCCCTACCGTAGCAGGGCGGGGAACAGATACGCAGTATTTT.

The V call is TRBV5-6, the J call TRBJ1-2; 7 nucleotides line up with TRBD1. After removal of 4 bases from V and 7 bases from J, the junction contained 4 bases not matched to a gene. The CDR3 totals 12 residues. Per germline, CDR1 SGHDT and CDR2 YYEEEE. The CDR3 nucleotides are TGTGCCAGCAGCATACGACAGGGTGGCTACACCTTC. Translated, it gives CASSIRQGGYTF.

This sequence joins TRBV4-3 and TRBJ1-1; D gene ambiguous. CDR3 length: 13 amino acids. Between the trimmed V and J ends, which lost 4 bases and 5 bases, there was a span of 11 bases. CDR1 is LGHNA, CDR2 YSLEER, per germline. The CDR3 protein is CASSPYPGTEAFF. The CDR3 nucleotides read TGCGCCAGCAGCCCGTACCCGGGGACTGAAGCTTTCTTT.